A selection of T cell receptor beta chains follows, all from one sample in a study of control samples from healthy donors and cancer patients. Produced via immunoSEQ multiplex PCR; TCRdb's table is partial and in-frame only. The table has almost 85,000 clones, 80% to 90% seen once. The sequencing input was PBMCs. The receptors derive from a man aged 55 to 69 with head and neck cancer. CDR3s include the opening cysteine and the closing phenylalanine or tryptophan. D genes are given only for firm matches. Clone size is stated in some rows and not others, as once, few, many or a class when expanded.

TRBJ1-2 . TRBD1 TRBV7-9 TGTGCCAGCAGCTTATCTGGAGGGGGCGGATTAAACATGGGCTACACCTTC CASSLSGGGGLNMGYTF
TRBJ1-5 . . TRBV18 TGTGCCAGCTCACAGGCTGGCCAGAATCAGCCCCAGCATTTT CASSQAGQNQPQHF
TRBJ2-5 . TRBD1 TRBV5-1 TGCGCCAGCAGCTTGGACGGACAGGGGACGAGAGAGACCCAGTACTTC CASSLDGQGTRETQYF
TRBJ2-3 . TRBD2 TRBV10-3 TGTGCCATCAGTGAACGGGAGGGCTCAAATACGCAGTATTTT CAISEREGSNTQYF
TRBJ2-7 . . TRBV6-5 TGTGCCAGCAACGACCTAGGCGAGCAGTACTTC CASNDLGEQYF
TRBJ1-5 . . TRBV6-5 TGTGCCAGCCGTTCGAGCAATCAGCCCCAGCATTTT CASRSSNQPQHF
TRBJ2-7 . . TRBV29-1 TGCAGCGCAAGGTATGGGCCGGGTCACTCCTACGAGCAGTACTTC CSARYGPGHSYEQYF
TRBJ1-4 . TRBD1 TRBV6-5 TGTGCCAGCAGTCCTGGCCCCCTACAGGGGTGGCTGTTTTTT CASSPGPLQGWLFF
TRBJ2-1 . TRBD1 TRBV3-1/TRBV3-2 TGTGCCAGCAGCCTGCAGGGGGTTAATGAGCAGTTCTTC CASSLQGVNEQFF
TRBJ2-7 . . TRBV5-1 TGCGCCAGCAGCTTGGCCACAGATACCTACGAGCAGTACTTC CASSLATDTYEQYF
TRBJ1-1 . . TRBV30 TGTGCCTGTAGTGTACTTTATGGACTGAACACTGAAGCTTTCTTT CACSVLYGLNTEAFF
TRBJ2-3 . TRBD2 TRBV6-5 TGTGCCAGCAGTTACCCCCTAGCGGGAGAAGATACGCAGTATTTT CASSYPLAGEDTQYF
TRBJ2-2 . . TRBV7-8 TGTGCCAGCAGTGGGAACCGGGGTGATTCGAACACCGGGGAGCTGTTTTTT CASSGNRGDSNTGELFF
TRBJ2-7 . . TRBV7-6 TGTGCCAGCAGCTTAGCGCCGGCTAGCCCAACCTACGAGCAGTACTTC CASSLAPASPTYEQYF
TRBJ1-2 . . TRBV6-1 TGTGCCAGCAGTGAAACAGGCGACTATGGCTACACCTTC CASSETGDYGYTF
TRBJ2-2 . . TRBV6-4 TGTGCCAGCAGTGACGGGTGGAACACCGGGGAGCTGTTTTTT CASSDGWNTGELFF
TRBJ2-1 . . TRBV28 TGTGCCAGCAGTTTCCTCCGACCCAGCTCCTACAATGAGCAGTTCTTC CASSFLRPSSYNEQFF
TRBJ1-1 . TRBD1 TRBV3-1/TRBV3-2 TGTGCCAGCAGCCTTTCGGGACAGGAAGCTTTCTTT CASSLSGQEAFF
TRBJ2-7 . TRBD1 TRBV5-1 TGCGCCAGCAGCCTGATTCCGGGACAGGGCATGTACGAGCAGTACTTC CASSLIPGQGMYEQYF
TRBJ2-3 . . TRBV6-5 TGTGCCAGCGGGGGGGGCCCCAACGCACGAGATACGCAGTATTTT CASGGGPNARDTQYF
TRBJ1-2 . . TRBV5-8 TGTGCCAGCAGCTTGACGTACAGGGCGAGGAATAACTATGGCTACACCTTC CASSLTYRARNNYGYTF
TRBJ2-7 once . TRBV12-3/TRBV12-4 TGTGCCAGCAGCCACGGACGGAGCCCGTTTTTC CASSHGRSPFF
TRBJ2-3 . TRBD2 TRBV5-1 TGCGCCAGCAGCTCTGAAGGCGGGAGGGCAGCAGATACGCAGTATTTT CASSSEGGRAADTQYF
TRBJ2-2 . . TRBV6-5 TGTGCCAGCAGTTACTTTTTCACCGGGGAGCTGTTTTTT CASSYFFTGELFF
TRBJ2-1 few TRBD2 TRBV4-1 TGCGCCAGCAGCCCCCGTGGCGGAGTTGGAGCGGGAGGGTACAATGAGCAGTTCTTC CASSPRGGVGAGGYNEQFF
TRBJ2-5 . . TRBV10-3 TGTGCCATCAGTGAGTCGAAAGGTTCAAGGGGCTGGGAGACCCAGTACTTC CAISESKGSRGWETQYF
TRBJ2-7 . TRBD1 TRBV7-8 TGTGCCAGCAGCGGAGACAGGGGCCCCTACGAGCAGTACTTC CASSGDRGPYEQYF
TRBJ1-1 . . TRBV6-5 TGTGCCAGCAGTTACTCGATTGCACCGATTAACACTGAAGCTTTCTTT CASSYSIAPINTEAFF
TRBJ2-1 . . TRBV6-6 TGTGCCAGCAGCCTAAGGTTGCGCAGATCGGGCAATGAGCAGTTCTTC CASSLRLRRSGNEQFF
TRBJ2-5 . . TRBV11-3 TGTGCCAGCAGCCGGACGATCCAAGAGACCCAGTACTTC CASSRTIQETQYF
TRBJ1-1 . . TRBV2 TGTGCCAGCAGGGAGGATGGGCGAGACACTGAAGCTTTCTTT CASREDGRDTEAFF
TRBJ2-1 . TRBD2 TRBV25-1 TGTGCCAGCAGTAGCGGGAATTCCTACAATGAGCAGTTCTTC CASSSGNSYNEQFF
TRBJ1-3 . TRBD1 TRBV30 TGTGCCTGGAGCGATACTAGGACAGGCTCTGGAAACACCATATATTTT CAWSDTRTGSGNTIYF
TRBJ2-3 . TRBD2 TRBV5-6 TGTGCCAGCAGCTTGGGACTAGGTTGGACTAGCAGAGGAGATACGCAGTATTTT CASSLGLGWTSRGDTQYF
TRBJ2-2 . . TRBV10-1 TGCGCCAGCACCACAGGGAACGCGAACACCGGGGAGCTGTTTTTT CASTTGNANTGELFF
TRBJ2-1 . . TRBV7-2 TGTGCCAGCAGCTTAGATTCAGGGTACAATGAGCAGTTCTTC CASSLDSGYNEQFF
TRBJ1-3 . . TRBV5-4 TGTGCCAGCAGCTTGGCCGGGGGCCACGTAACTGGAAACACCATATATTTT CASSLAGGHVTGNTIYF
TRBJ1-5 few . TRBV4-1 TGCGCCAGCAGCCATGGTAAGGGTCCTTTAGGCAATCAGCCCCAGCATTTT CASSHGKGPLGNQPQHF
TRBJ2-7 . . TRBV19 TGTGCCAGTAGTAGGGGCGGAGACAGCCACGAGCAGTACTTC CASSRGGDSHEQYF
TRBJ2-1 . TRBD2 TRBV3-1/TRBV3-2 TGTGCCAGCAGCCAAGCTAGCGGGCTCCCCGCCAATGAGCAGTTCTTC CASSQASGLPANEQFF
TRBJ1-1 . . TRBV6-5 TGTGCCAGCAGCCCAGGGGTGGCGAACACTGAAGCTTTCTTT CASSPGVANTEAFF
TRBJ2-5 . TRBD1 TRBV5-4 TGTGCCAGCAGCTCGGGACAGACCCTACAAGAGACCCAGTACTTC CASSSGQTLQETQYF
TRBJ2-2 . . TRBV5-4 TGTGCCGTCCAGAGGGACACGAACACCGGGGAGCTGTTTTTT CAVQRDTNTGELFF
TRBJ1-2 . . TRBV12-3/TRBV12-4 TGTGCCAGCAGTTTAAGTTTCCCCTATGGCTACACCTTC CASSLSFPYGYTF
TRBJ1-6 . TRBD1 TRBV27 TGTGCCAGCAGGACAGGGGACTCCTATAATTCACCCCTCCACTTT CASRTGDSYNSPLHF
TRBJ2-5 . TRBD1 TRBV5-1 TGCGCCAGCAGGGAACAGGGGGAGACCCAGTACTTC CASREQGETQYF
TRBJ2-1 . TRBD1 TRBV6-5 TGTGCCAGCAGGACAGGGCGGCTCCTGAATGAGCAGTTCTTC CASRTGRLLNEQFF
TRBJ1-2 . . TRBV18 TGTGCCAGCTCACCGGGGTATGGCTACACCTTC CASSPGYGYTF
TRBJ2-1 . TRBD1 TRBV11-1 TGTGCCAGCAGCTCGACAGGGGGGCCCTACAATGAGCAGTTCTTC CASSSTGGPYNEQFF
TRBJ1-2 . . TRBV4-1 TGCGCCAGCAGCCGTCAGGGTTACTATGGCTACACCTTC CASSRQGYYGYTF
TRBJ1-4 . TRBD1 TRBV6-5 TGTGCCAGCAGTTACCGGGGACAGGAAAAACTGTTTTTT CASSYRGQEKLFF